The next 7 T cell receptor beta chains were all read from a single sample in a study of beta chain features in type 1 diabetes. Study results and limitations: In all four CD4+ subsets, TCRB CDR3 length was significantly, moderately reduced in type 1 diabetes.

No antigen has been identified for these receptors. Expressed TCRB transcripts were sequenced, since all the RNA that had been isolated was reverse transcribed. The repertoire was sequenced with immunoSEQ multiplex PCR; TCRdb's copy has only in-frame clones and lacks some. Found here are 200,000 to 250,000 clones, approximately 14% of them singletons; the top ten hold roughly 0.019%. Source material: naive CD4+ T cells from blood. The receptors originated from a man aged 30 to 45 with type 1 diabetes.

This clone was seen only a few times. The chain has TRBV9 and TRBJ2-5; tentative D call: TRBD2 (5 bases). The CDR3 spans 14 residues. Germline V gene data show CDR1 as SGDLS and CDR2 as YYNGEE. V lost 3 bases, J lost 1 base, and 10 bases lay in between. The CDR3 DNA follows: TGTGCCAGCAGCGCCCGGGATCCCCAAGAGACCCAGTACTTC. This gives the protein CASSARDPQETQYF.

The CDR3 nucleotides read TGCGCCAGCAGCCCAACCACAGCCATGGGCTACACCTTC. Its protein is CASSPTTAMGYTF. The rearrangement joins TRBV4-1 to TRBJ1-2; no definite D call. The CDR3 runs 13 residues. Trimming removed 4 bases at V and 8 bases at J, with 14 bases between. CDR1 and CDR2 from the germline V gene are MGHRA and YSYEKL.

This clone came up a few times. The CDR3 loop reads CASRLESYNSPLHF. The CDR3 DNA follows: TGCGCCAGCAGGCTCGAGTCCTATAATTCACCCCTCCACTTT. The chain joins TRBV5-1 to TRBJ1-6; D unclear. The germline V gene has CDR1 SGHRS and CDR2 YFSETQ. Trimming stripped 5 bases from V and 1 base from J, with 7 bases between. The CDR3 extends over 14 amino acids.

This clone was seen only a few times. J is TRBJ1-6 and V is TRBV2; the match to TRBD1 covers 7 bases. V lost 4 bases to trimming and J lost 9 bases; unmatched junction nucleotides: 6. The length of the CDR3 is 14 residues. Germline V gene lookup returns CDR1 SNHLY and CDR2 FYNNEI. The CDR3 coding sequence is TGTGCCAGCAGTGGGGAACAGGGGTCTTCACCCCTCCACTTT. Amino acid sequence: CASSGEQGSSPLHF.

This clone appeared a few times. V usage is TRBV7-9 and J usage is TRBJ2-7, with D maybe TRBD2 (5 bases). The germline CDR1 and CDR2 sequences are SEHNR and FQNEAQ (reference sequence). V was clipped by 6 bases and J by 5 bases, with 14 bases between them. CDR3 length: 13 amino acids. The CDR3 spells CASRPVRGDEQYF. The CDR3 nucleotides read TGTGCCAGCAGACCCGTCCGGGGTGACGAGCAGTACTTC. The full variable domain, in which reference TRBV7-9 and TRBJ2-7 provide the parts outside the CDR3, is DTGVSQNPRHKITKRGQNVTFRCDPISEHNRLYWYRQTLGQGPEFLTYFQNEAQLEKSRLLSDRFSAERPKGSFSTLEIQRTEQGDSAMYLCASRPVRGDEQYFGPGTRLTVT.

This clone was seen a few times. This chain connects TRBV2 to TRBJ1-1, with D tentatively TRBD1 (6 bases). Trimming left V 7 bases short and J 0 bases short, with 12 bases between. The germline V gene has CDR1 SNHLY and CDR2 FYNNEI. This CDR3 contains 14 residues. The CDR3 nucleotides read TGTGCCAGCACCAAGGACAGAATGAACACTGAAGCTTTCTTT. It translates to CASTKDRMNTEAFF.

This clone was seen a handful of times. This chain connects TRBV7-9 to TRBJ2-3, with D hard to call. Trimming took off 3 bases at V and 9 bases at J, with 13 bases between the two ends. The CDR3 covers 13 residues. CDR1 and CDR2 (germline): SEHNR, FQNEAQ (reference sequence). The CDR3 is CASSFTEWWTQYF. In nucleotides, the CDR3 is TGTGCCAGCAGCTTCACTGAGTGGTGGACGCAGTATTTT.